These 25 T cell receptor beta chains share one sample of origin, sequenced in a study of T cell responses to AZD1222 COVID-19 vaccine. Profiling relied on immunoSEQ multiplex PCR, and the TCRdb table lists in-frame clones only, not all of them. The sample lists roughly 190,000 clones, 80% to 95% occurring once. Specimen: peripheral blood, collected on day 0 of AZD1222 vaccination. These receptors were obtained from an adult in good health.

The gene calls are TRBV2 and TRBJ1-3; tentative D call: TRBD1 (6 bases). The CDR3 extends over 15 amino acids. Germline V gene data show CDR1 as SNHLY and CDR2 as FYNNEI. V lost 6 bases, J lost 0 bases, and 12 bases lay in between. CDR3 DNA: TGTGCCAGCAGCGTGGGACAATTCTCTGGAAACACCATATATTTT. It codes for CASSVGQFSGNTIYF. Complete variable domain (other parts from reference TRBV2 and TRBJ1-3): EPEVTQTPSHQVTQMGQEVILRCVPISNHLYFYWYRQILGQKVEFLVSFYNNEISEKSEIFDDQFSVERPDGSNFTLKIRSTKLEDSAMYFCASSVGQFSGNTIYFGEGSWLTVV.

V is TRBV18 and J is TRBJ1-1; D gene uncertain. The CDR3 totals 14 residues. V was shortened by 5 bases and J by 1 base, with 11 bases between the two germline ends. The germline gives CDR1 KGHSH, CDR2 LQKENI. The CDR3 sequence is CASSSRAPNTEAFF. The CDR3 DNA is TGTGCCAGCTCATCCCGGGCCCCGAACACTGAAGCTTTCTTT.

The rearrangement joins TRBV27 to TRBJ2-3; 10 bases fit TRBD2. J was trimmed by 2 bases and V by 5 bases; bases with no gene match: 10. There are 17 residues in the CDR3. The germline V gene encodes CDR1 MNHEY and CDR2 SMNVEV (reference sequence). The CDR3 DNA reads TGTGCCAGCAGTGCCTCAAATCTAGCGGGAGTCACAGATACGCAGTATTTT. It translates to CASSASNLAGVTDTQYF.

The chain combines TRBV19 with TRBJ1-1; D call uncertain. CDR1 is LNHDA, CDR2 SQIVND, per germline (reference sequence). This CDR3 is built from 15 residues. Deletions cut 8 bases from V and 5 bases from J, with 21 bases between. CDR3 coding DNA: TGTGCCAGTCACCTCGGCGGGTGGGCGGGGACTGAAGCTTTCTTT. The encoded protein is CASHLGGWAGTEAFF.

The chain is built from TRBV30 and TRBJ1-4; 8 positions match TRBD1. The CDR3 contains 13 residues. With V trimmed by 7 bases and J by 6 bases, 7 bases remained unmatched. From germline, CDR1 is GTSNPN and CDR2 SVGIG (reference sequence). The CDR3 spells CAFHQGAYEKLFF. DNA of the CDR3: TGTGCCTTTCATCAGGGGGCCTATGAAAAACTGTTTTTT.

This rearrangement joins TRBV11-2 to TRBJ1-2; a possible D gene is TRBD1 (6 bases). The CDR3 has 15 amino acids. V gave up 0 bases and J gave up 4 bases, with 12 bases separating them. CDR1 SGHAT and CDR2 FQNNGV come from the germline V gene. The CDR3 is CASSLEGARIYGYTF. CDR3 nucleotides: TGTGCCAGCAGCTTAGAGGGGGCTAGGATCTATGGCTACACCTTC.

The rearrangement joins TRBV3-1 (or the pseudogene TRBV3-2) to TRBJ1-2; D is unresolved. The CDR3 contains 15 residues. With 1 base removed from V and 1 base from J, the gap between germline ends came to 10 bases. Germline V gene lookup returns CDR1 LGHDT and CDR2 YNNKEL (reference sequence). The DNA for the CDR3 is TGTGCCAGCAGCCAAGTCTTCGGAATTAACTATGGCTACACCTTC. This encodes CASSQVFGINYGYTF.

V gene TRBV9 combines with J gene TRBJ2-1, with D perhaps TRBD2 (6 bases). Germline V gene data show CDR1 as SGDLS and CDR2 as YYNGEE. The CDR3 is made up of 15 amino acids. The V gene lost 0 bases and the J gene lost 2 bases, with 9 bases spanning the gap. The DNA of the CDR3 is TGTGCCAGCAGCGTAGGGTCTAGCGCCTACAATGAGCAGTTCTTC. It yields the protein CASSVGSSAYNEQFF. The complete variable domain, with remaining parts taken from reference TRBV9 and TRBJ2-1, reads DSGVTQTPKHLITATGQRVTLRCSPRSGDLSVYWYQQSLDQGLQFLIQYYNGEERAKGNILERFSAQQFPDLHSELNLSSLELGDSALYFCASSVGSSAYNEQFFGPGTRLTVL.

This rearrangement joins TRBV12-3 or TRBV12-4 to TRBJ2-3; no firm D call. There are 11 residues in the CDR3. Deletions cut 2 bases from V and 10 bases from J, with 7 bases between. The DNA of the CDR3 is TGTGCCAGCAGTTTACTAGGCGCGCAGTATTTT. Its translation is CASSLLGAQYF.

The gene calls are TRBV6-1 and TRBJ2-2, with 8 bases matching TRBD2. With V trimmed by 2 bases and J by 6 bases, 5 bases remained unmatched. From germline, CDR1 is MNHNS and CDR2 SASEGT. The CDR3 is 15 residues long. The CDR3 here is CASSERLAGPGELFF. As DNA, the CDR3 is TGTGCCAGCAGTGAACGGCTAGCGGGCCCCGGGGAGCTGTTTTTT.

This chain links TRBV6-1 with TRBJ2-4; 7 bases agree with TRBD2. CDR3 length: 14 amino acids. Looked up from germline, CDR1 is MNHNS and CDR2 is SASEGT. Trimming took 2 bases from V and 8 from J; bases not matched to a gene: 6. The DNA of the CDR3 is TGTGCCAGCAGTGAAATGGGAGGGCGGGACATTCAGTACTTC. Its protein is CASSEMGGRDIQYF.

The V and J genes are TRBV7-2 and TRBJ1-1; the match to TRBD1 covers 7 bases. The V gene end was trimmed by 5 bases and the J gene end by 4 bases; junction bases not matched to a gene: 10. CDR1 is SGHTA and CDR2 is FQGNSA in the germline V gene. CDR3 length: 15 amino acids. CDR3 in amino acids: CASSTHRGTGTEAFF. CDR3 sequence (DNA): TGTGCCAGCAGCACCCACAGGGGAACAGGCACTGAAGCTTTCTTT.

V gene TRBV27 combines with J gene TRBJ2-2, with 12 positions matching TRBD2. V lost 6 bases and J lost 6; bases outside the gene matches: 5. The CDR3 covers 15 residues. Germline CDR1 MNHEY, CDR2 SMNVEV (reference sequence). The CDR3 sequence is CASRNLAGGPGELFF. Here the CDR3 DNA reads TGTGCCAGCAGGAATCTAGCGGGAGGGCCCGGGGAGCTGTTTTTT.

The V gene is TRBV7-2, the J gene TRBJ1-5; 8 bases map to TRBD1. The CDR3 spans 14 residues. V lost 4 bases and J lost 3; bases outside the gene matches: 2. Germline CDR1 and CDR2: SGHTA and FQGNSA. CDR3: CASSSDRANQPQHF. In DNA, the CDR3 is TGTGCCAGCAGCTCGGACAGGGCCAATCAGCCCCAGCATTTT.

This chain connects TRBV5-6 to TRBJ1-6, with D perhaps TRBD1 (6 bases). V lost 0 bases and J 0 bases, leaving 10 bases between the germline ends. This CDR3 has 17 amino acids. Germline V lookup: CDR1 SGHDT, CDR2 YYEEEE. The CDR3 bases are TGTGCCAGCAGCTTGGATGGACAGAGCTCCTATAATTCACCCCTCCACTTT. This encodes CASSLDGQSSYNSPLHF.

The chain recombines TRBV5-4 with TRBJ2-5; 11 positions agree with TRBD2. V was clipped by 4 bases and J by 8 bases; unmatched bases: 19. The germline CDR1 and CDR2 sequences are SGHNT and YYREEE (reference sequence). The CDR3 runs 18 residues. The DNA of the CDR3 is TGTGCCAGCAGCGAAAACGCCAATCTAGCGGGGGGAATACTTACCCAGTACTTC. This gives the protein CASSENANLAGGILTQYF.

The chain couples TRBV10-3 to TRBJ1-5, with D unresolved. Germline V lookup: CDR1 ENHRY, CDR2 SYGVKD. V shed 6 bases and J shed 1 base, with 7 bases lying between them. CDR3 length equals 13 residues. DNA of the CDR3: TGTGCCATCAGGGGCCAGAGCAATCAGCCCCAGCATTTT. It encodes CAIRGQSNQPQHF.

CDR3: CASSQGMGRGNSNQPQHF. Written as DNA, the CDR3 is TGTGCCAGCAGCCAGGGCATGGGTAGAGGAAATAGCAATCAGCCCCAGCATTTT. The V and J genes are TRBV3-1 (or the pseudogene TRBV3-2) and TRBJ1-5; no reliable D call. Trimming took off 3 bases at V and 0 bases at J, with 18 bases between the two ends. This CDR3 contains 18 residues. CDR1 and CDR2 from the germline V gene are LGHDT and YNNKEL (reference sequence).

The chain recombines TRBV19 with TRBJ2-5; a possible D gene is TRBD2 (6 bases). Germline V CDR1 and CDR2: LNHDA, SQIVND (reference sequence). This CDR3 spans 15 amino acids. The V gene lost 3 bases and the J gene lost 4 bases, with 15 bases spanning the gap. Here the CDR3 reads CASSIAGLGPETQYF. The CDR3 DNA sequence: TGTGCCAGTAGTATCGCGGGGTTGGGCCCAGAGACCCAGTACTTC.

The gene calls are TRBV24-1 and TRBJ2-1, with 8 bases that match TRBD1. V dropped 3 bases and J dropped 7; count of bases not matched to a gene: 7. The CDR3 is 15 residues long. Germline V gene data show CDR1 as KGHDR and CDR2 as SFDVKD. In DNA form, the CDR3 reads TGTGCCACCAGTGATCCTGGACAGGGCGGAAATGAGCAGTTCTTC. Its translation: CATSDPGQGGNEQFF.

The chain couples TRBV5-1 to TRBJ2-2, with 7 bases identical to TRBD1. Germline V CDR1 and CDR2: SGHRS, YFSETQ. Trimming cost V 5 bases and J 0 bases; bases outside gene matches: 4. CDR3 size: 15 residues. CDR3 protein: CASRTGTANTGELFF. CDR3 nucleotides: TGCGCCAGCAGGACAGGGACCGCGAACACCGGGGAGCTGTTTTTT.

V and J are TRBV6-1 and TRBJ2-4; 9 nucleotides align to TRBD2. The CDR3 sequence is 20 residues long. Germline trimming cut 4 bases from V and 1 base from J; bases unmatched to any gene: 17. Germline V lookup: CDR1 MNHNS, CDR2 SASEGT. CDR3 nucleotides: TGTGCCAGCAGTGTTCGAGTAGCGGGGGCCTTGGGGGTGGCCAAAAACATTCAGTACTTC. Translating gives CASSVRVAGALGVAKNIQYF.

The CDR3 spells CASSSDGGSGNTIYF. CDR3 coding DNA: TGTGCCAGCAGCTCAGACGGGGGCTCTGGAAACACCATATATTTT. The chain links TRBV11-1 to TRBJ1-3; the D gene is possibly TRBD1 (5 bases). From germline, CDR1 is SGHAT and CDR2 FQDESV (reference sequence). V lost 4 bases to trimming and J lost 0 bases, with 10 bases between them. The CDR3 loop spans 15 amino acids.

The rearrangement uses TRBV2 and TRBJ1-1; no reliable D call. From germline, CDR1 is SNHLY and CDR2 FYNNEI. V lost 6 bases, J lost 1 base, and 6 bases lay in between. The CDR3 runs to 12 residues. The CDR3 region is CASRVKNTEAFF. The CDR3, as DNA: TGTGCCAGCAGAGTTAAGAACACTGAAGCTTTCTTT.

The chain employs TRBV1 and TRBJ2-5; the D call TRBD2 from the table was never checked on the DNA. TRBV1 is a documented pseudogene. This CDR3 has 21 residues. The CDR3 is CTSSRKPRVAQLADLTETQYF. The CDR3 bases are TGCACCAGCAGCCGCAAACCAAGGGTGGCTCAACTAGCGGACCTCACAGAGACCCAGTACTTC.